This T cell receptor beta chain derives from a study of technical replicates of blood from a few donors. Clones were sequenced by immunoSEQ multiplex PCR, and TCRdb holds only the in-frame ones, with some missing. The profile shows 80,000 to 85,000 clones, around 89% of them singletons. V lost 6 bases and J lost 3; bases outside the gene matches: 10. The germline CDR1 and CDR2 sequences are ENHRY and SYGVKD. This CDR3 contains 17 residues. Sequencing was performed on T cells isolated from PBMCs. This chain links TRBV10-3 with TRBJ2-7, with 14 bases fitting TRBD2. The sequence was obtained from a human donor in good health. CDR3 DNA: TGTGCCATCAGGGGGACTAGCGGGAGTACTTTAAACTACGAGCAGTACTTC. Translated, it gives CAIRGTSGSTLNYEQYF.